This record covers a single T cell receptor (beta chain). Its antigen remains unidentified. This specimen comes from a study of shared clonotypes between healthy human individuals. At the level of the study: CD4 naive and memory got three plates each, CD8 naive two, CD8 memory one. Study-wide results and limits: Larger richness was generally estimated for naive than memory subsets.

Deep-level settings were used for running the assay. Produced via immunoSEQ multiplex PCR; TCRdb's table is partial and in-frame only. The repertoire holds under 2.5 million clones, with just under 95% as singletons. This CDR3 spans 16 amino acids. Germline CDR1 SGHRS, CDR2 YFSETQ. The V segment lost 4 bases and the J segment 0 bases; nucleotides outside the gene matches: 6. The chain is built from TRBV5-1 and TRBJ2-1, with TRBD1 matching over 8 bases. This TCR came from a man aged 18 to 35 in good health. Some clones in this sample may be carry-over from other donors' samples. What was sequenced was naive CD4+ T cells from PBMCs. Subset meaning: CD45RA+ positively selected. CDR3: CASSKDRGSSYNEQFF. CDR3 in DNA: TGCGCCAGCAGCAAAGACAGGGGAAGCTCCTACAATGAGCAGTTCTTC.